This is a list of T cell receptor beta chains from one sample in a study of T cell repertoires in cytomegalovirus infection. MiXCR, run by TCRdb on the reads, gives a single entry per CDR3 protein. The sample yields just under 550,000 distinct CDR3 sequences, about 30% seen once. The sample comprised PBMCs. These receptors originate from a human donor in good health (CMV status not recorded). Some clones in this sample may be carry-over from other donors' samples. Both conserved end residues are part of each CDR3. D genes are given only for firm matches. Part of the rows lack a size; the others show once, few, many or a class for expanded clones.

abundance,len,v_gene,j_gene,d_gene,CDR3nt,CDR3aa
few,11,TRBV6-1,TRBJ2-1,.,TGTGCCAGCAGTGACAGGGGACTACAGTTCTTC,CASSDRGLQFF
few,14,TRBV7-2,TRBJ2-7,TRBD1,TGTGCCAGCAGCTTCGTCCAGGGGGCCGGCGAGCAGTACTTC,CASSFVQGAGEQYF
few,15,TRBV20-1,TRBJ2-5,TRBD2,TGCAGTGCCAGAGAGGGGCTAGCGGGAAAAGAGACCCAGTACTTC,CSAREGLAGKETQYF
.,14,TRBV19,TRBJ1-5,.,TGTGCCAGTAGTATAGTAAGGGGGGAGCAGCCCCAGCATTTT,CASSIVRGEQPQHF
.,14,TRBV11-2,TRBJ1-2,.,TGTGCCAGCAGCTTAGGGCGGACAGACTATGGCTACACCTTC,CASSLGRTDYGYTF
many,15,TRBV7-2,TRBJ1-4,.,TGTGCCAGCAGCTTAAGATGGAGTACTAATGAAAAACTGTTTTTT,CASSLRWSTNEKLFF
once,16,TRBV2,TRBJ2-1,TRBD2,TGTGCCAGCAGGATCATAGCGGGAGGGTTAACCAATGAGCAGTTCTTC,CASRIIAGGLTNEQFF
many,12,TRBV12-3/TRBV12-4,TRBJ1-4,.,TGTGCCAGCAGTCCCGGCCTTGAAAAACTGTTTTTT,CASSPGLEKLFF
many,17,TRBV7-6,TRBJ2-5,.,TGTGCCAGCAGCTTAGGTGTAATCGTGGCTAATGGAGAGACCCAGTACTTC,CASSLGVIVANGETQYF
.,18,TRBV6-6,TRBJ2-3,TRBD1,TGTGCCAGCAGTCACCAGGGGGCCCTCCTCATTAGCACAGATACGCAGTATTTT,CASSHQGALLISTDTQYF
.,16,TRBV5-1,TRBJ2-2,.,TGCGCCAGCAGCTTGGGTCTCCGCCTGAACACCGGGGAGCTGTTTTTT,CASSLGLRLNTGELFF